This T cell receptor (beta chain) came from a study of blood T cell repertoires in COVID-19. Profiling relied on immunoSEQ multiplex PCR, and the TCRdb table lists in-frame clones only, not all of them. The sample holds almost 500,000 clones; about 88% are singletons and the top ten take around 8%. This clone was seen a handful of times. Donors in Cohort 3 who had recovered were those with two negative PCRs, healthcare professional clearance, or resolution of their symptoms. The CDR3 is made up of 14 amino acids. With 3 bases removed from V and 3 bases from J, the gap between germline ends came to 11 bases. Germline V gives CDR1 LGHDT, CDR2 YNNKEL (reference sequence).

The receptor was derived from a woman aged 55-69 years who had recovered from COVID-19. Input material: PBMCs or T cells enriched from blood (not recorded which). The chain joins TRBV3-1 (or the pseudogene TRBV3-2) to TRBJ1-1; D is unresolved. CDR3 sequence (DNA): TGTGCCAGCAGCCAGCTCGGAGGAGACACTGAAGCTTTCTTT. Encoded protein: CASSQLGGDTEAFF.